Listed below are T cell receptor beta chains from one sample, sequenced in a study of post-analysis software for immune sequencing data. TCRdb processed the PCR reads anew with MiXCR; each CDR3 protein has one entry. This table holds roughly 800,000 distinct CDR3 sequences, roughly 50% found once. Specimen: blood. Receptor source: a girl between 5 and 17 years old with multiple sclerosis. CDR3s include the opening cysteine and the closing phenylalanine or tryptophan. D genes are given only for firm matches. The size field is filled for only some rows; it gives once, few, many or a size class.

>TRBJ2-4|.|few|TRBV28
CASSPGSFENIQYF
TGTGCCAGCAGTCCGGGGAGTTTCGAAAACATTCAGTACTTC
>TRBJ2-1|.|few|TRBV12-3/TRBV12-4
CASRASGTFNEQFF
TGTGCCAGCAGGGCCTCCGGGACATTCAATGAGCAGTTCTTC
>TRBJ2-1|.|few|TRBV3-1
CASSHRGGEQFF
TGTGCCAGCAGCCACAGGGGGGGTGAGCAGTTCTTC
>TRBJ1-2|.|few|TRBV5-1
CASTLNGGYGYTF
TGCGCCAGCACCCTCAATGGGGGCTATGGCTACACCTTC
>TRBJ2-1|TRBD2|.|TRBV20-1
CSATRLAGVYNEQFF
TGCAGTGCTACCCGTCTAGCGGGAGTGTACAATGAGCAGTTCTTC
>TRBJ2-4|.|.|TRBV3-1
CASRLSSGVRNIQYF
TGTGCCAGCAGGCTGTCTTCAGGGGTGAGAAACATTCAGTACTTC
>TRBJ2-7|.|.|TRBV7-3
CASSLRWQSYEQYF
TGTGCCAGCAGCTTAAGATGGCAATCCTACGAGCAGTACTTC
>TRBJ1-4|TRBD1|few|TRBV20-1
CSARATPGQAEKLFF
TGCAGTGCTAGGGCTACCCCGGGACAGGCTGAAAAACTGTTTTTT
>TRBJ1-5|.|.|TRBV7-2
CASSLYGGARQPQHF
TGTGCCAGCAGCTTATATGGGGGGGCTCGGCAGCCCCAGCATTTT
>TRBJ2-1|TRBD2|few|TRBV29-1
CSVGGLAAVEQFF
TGCAGCGTTGGGGGACTAGCGGCAGTAGAGCAGTTCTTC
>TRBJ2-7|.|.|TRBV12-3/TRBV12-4
CASSFRPGGTYEQYF
TGTGCCAGCAGCTTCCGTCCGGGGGGCACCTACGAGCAGTACTTC
>TRBJ2-7|TRBD1|once|TRBV14
CASSQDFSRDRSYEQYF
TGTGCCAGCAGCCAAGACTTCTCTCGGGACAGGTCCTACGAGCAGTACTTC
>TRBJ2-1|TRBD1|.|TRBV5-1
CASSLTGDRGRNEQFF
TGCGCCAGCAGCTTGACCGGGGACAGGGGGAGGAACGAGCAGTTCTTC
>TRBJ2-4|TRBD1|.|TRBV7-9
CASTRDRGEKQYF
TGTGCCAGCACCCGGGACAGGGGAGAAAAGCAGTACTTC
>TRBJ1-6|.|.|TRBV28
CASSRIASRGLLHF
TGTGCCAGCAGTCGGATTGCTTCTCGGGGGCTCCTCCACTTT
>TRBJ2-5|.|.|TRBV20-1
CSASGGGRETQYF
TGCAGTGCTTCCGGAGGGGGAAGGGAGACCCAGTACTTC
>TRBJ2-7|TRBD2|.|TRBV20-1
CSARKIGTSGPQTYEQYF
TGCAGTGCTCGTAAAATTGGGACTAGCGGGCCTCAAACCTACGAGCAGTACTTC
>TRBJ2-7|.|.|TRBV20-1
CSASLAGEQYF
TGCAGTGCTAGTCTAGCTGGCGAGCAGTACTTC
>TRBJ2-7|.|.|TRBV15
CATSRVRGSSYEQYF
TGTGCCACCAGCAGAGTTCGCGGATCCTCCTACGAGCAGTACTTC
>TRBJ2-6|.|.|TRBV20-1
CSARDLRSKISGANVLTF
TGCAGTGCTAGAGATCTCAGGTCCAAAATCTCTGGGGCCAACGTCCTGACTTTC
>TRBJ2-1|.|.|TRBV7-8
CASSLYSWRESNNEQFF
TGTGCCAGCAGCTTATACTCATGGCGGGAATCCAACAATGAGCAGTTCTTC
>TRBJ2-1|TRBD2|.|TRBV5-1
CASSLVGRGVYNEQFF
TGCGCCAGCAGCTTGGTCGGGCGGGGGGTCTACAATGAGCAGTTCTTC
>TRBJ1-2|TRBD1|few|TRBV27
CASSTQTGAYGYTF
TGTGCCAGCAGTACTCAGACAGGGGCCTACGGCTACACCTTC
>TRBJ1-2|.|.|TRBV7-9
CASSLHTNYGYTF
TGTGCCAGCAGCTTACATACTAACTATGGCTACACCTTC
>TRBJ1-2|.|.|TRBV29-1
CSVELGGSYGYTF
TGCAGCGTTGAACTTGGGGGTTCCTATGGCTACACCTTC
>TRBJ2-1|.|few|TRBV20-1
CSARDGNEQFF
TGCAGTGCTAGAGATGGCAATGAGCAGTTCTTC
>TRBJ2-7|.|.|TRBV2
CASSEMGRAYEQYF
TGTGCCAGCAGTGAGATGGGCAGGGCCTACGAGCAGTACTTC
>TRBJ1-1|.|.|TRBV7-2
CASSFRDPTEAFF
TGTGCCAGCAGCTTCAGGGATCCCACTGAAGCTTTCTTT
>TRBJ1-5|.|once|TRBV5-1
CASSLGDTISNQPQHF
TGCGCCAGCAGCTTAGGGGACACAATAAGCAATCAGCCCCAGCATTTT
>TRBJ2-7|TRBD2|.|TRBV5-1
CASSALAGGSYEQYF
TGCGCCAGCAGCGCGCTAGCGGGAGGTTCCTACGAGCAGTACTTC
>TRBJ1-4|TRBD1|few|TRBV15
CATSSVRDRRLEKLFF
TGTGCCACCAGCAGCGTCCGGGACAGGCGGCTGGAAAAACTGTTTTTT
>TRBJ2-5|.|.|TRBV5-1
CASRGSFRAETQYF
TGCGCCAGCAGGGGGTCCTTCAGGGCTGAGACCCAGTACTTC
>TRBJ2-3|.|.|TRBV9
CASSDFRVTDTQYF
TGTGCCAGCAGCGACTTCAGGGTTACAGATACGCAGTATTTT
>TRBJ2-1|TRBD2|.|TRBV12-3/TRBV12-4
CASSLQGLAGYEQFF
TGTGCCAGCAGTTTACAGGGACTAGCGGGTTATGAGCAGTTCTTC
>TRBJ1-2|.|few|TRBV29-1
CSVLGRSWGGYTF
TGCAGCGTTTTAGGACGGTCCTGGGGTGGCTACACCTTC
>TRBJ2-1|.|.|TRBV7-7
CASSLAPLTGSSYNEQFF
TGTGCTAGCAGCTTAGCGCCCCTGACTGGGAGCTCCTACAATGAGCAGTTCTTC
>TRBJ2-7|.|.|TRBV20-1
CSAFSGHSYEQYF
TGCAGTGCTTTTTCTGGCCACTCCTACGAGCAGTACTTC
>TRBJ2-1|TRBD1|.|TRBV7-2
CATIPGTGGDEQFF
TGTGCCACCATCCCCGGGACAGGGGGGGATGAGCAGTTCTTC
>TRBJ1-2|.|.|TRBV29-1
CSGSGHTYGYTF
TGCAGCGGATCGGGACATACTTATGGCTACACCTTC
>TRBJ1-6|TRBD1|few|TRBV6-1
CASSPHRDRSYNSPLHF
TGTGCCAGCAGCCCACATCGGGACAGGAGCTATAATTCACCCCTCCACTTT
>TRBJ2-7|TRBD2|once|TRBV29-1
CSVAPTSGISYEQYF
TGCAGCGTTGCGCCGACTAGCGGGATCTCCTACGAGCAGTACTTC
>TRBJ1-1|TRBD1|once|TRBV7-9
CASSGDRANTEAFF
TGTGCCAGCAGCGGGGACAGGGCGAACACTGAAGCTTTCTTT
>TRBJ2-7|TRBD1|few|TRBV29-1
CSVRTGRGGYEQYF
TGCAGCGTTCGGACAGGCCGGGGTGGCTACGAGCAGTACTTC